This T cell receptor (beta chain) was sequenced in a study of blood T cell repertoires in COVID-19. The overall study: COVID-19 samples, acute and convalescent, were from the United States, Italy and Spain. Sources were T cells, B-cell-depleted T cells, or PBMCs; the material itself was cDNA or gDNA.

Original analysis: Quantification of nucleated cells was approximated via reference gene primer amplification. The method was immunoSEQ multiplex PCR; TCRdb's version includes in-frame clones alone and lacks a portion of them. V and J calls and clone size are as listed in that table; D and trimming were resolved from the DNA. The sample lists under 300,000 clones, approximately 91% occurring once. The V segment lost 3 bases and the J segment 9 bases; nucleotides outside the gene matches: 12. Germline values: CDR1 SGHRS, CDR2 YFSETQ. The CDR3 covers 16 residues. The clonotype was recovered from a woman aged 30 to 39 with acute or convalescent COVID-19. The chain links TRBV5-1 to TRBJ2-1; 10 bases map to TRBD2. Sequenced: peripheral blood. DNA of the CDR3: TGCGCCAGCAGCTACCCTAGCGGGGGACCCGAACGTGAGCAGTTCTTC. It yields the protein CASSYPSGGPEREQFF.